The 30 T cell receptor beta chains listed next were all sequenced from one sample in a study of preoperative IRX-2 immunotherapy in early breast cancer. The treatment: preoperative locoregional IRX-2 cytokine immunotherapy. Sequencing was performed with immunoSEQ multiplex PCR; in TCRdb, only in-frame clones are kept and a portion is missing. The profile covers about 38,000 clones, with around 82% appearing a single time and approximately 1.5% taken by the ten largest. The sequenced sample was lymph node tissue, obtained after IRX-2 immunotherapy. These receptors were taken from a human donor with breast cancer.

The chain recombines TRBV19 with TRBJ1-5, with 11 nucleotides matching TRBD1. Germline V lookup: CDR1 LNHDA, CDR2 SQIVND (reference sequence). This CDR3 has 15 residues. The junction had 9 bases not matched to a gene; V was cut back by 7 bases and J by 7 bases. The CDR3 loop reads CASNFGTGGWQPQHF. DNA of the CDR3: TGTGCCAGTAATTTTGGGACAGGGGGATGGCAGCCCCAGCATTTT.

This clone was recorded only once. This sequence joins TRBV19 and TRBJ1-2; possibly TRBD1 for D (5 bases). Germline CDR1 reads LNHDA; CDR2 reads SQIVND (reference sequence). V was shortened by 3 bases and J by 4 bases, with 12 bases between the two germline ends. The CDR3 consists of 14 residues. CDR3 protein: CASSIPGLFYGYTF. The CDR3 coding sequence is TGTGCCAGTAGTATCCCGGGGCTGTTCTATGGCTACACCTTC.

The V call is TRBV29-1, the J call TRBJ1-1; D gene uncertain. CDR1 and CDR2 from the germline V gene are SQVTM and ANQGSEA. Trimming removed 3 bases at V and 1 base at J, with 12 bases between. The CDR3 contains 14 residues. The CDR3, as DNA: TGCAGCGTTGACGGGAGGGCCCAGAACACTGAAGCTTTCTTT. Residues: CSVDGRAQNTEAFF.

The chain links TRBV5-1 to TRBJ1-1; weak D call: TRBD1 (5 bases). In germline, CDR1 is SGHRS, CDR2 YFSETQ. The CDR3 has 15 amino acids. V gave up 0 bases and J gave up 1 base, with 10 bases separating them. CDR3 protein: CASSLAPGQNTEAFF. CDR3 coding DNA: TGCGCCAGCAGCTTGGCCCCCGGACAGAACACTGAAGCTTTCTTT. The full variable domain, rest sourced from reference TRBV5-1 and TRBJ1-1, is KAGVTQTPRYLIKTRGQQVTLSCSPISGHRSVSWYQQTPGQGLQFLFEYFSETQRNKGNFPGRFSGRQFSNSRSEMNVSTLELGDSALYLCASSLAPGQNTEAFFGQGTRLTVV.

In its sample, this clone was seen a few times. The chain uses TRBV19 and TRBJ2-3; TRBD2 aligns across 10 bases. The CDR3 length is 15 residues. Germline lookup yields CDR1 LNHDA and CDR2 SQIVND (reference sequence). The trim removed 5 bases at V and 5 bases at J, leaving 7 bases unmatched. The CDR3 spells CASSSVAGGEDTQYF. CDR3 nucleotide sequence: TGTGCCAGTAGTTCGGTAGCGGGGGGTGAAGATACGCAGTATTTT.

The rearrangement joins TRBV6-8 to TRBJ1-1; 8 bases are shared with TRBD1. CDR1 MNHGY and CDR2 SAAAGT come from the germline V gene. Trimming removed 4 bases from V and 2 bases from J; junction bases left unmatched: 6. The CDR3 sequence is 15 residues long. CDR3: CASSSLGQGNTEAFF. The CDR3 coding sequence is TGTGCCAGCAGTTCACTAGGACAGGGAAACACTGAAGCTTTCTTT.

The V call is TRBV11-3, the J call TRBJ2-1, with D possibly being TRBD2 (6 bases). Germline loops: CDR1 SGHNT, CDR2 YENEEA. Trimming took off 5 bases at V and 6 bases at J, with 17 bases between the two ends. The CDR3 length is 15 residues. CDR3 loop: CASSTPLSGGNEQFF. The CDR3 coding sequence is TGTGCCAGCAGCACCCCCCTTAGCGGCGGCAATGAGCAGTTCTTC. The entire variable domain, with the rest obtained from reference TRBV11-3 and TRBJ2-1, is as follows: EAGVVQSPRYKIIEKKQPVAFWCNPISGHNTLYWYLQNLGQGPELLIRYENEEAVDDSQLPKDRFSAERLKGVDSTLKIQPAELGDSAVYLCASSTPLSGGNEQFFGPGTRLTVL.

This sequence joins TRBV28 and TRBJ1-6; D remains ambiguous. V dropped 3 bases and J dropped 13 bases, with 19 bases sitting between them. The V gene's germline CDR1 is MDHEN and CDR2 SYDVKM. CDR3 length equals 15 residues. CDR3 nucleotide sequence: TGTGCCAGCAGTTTGGCCAGAATTATCTTGGGCCCCCTCCACTTT. It specifies CASSLARIILGPLHF.

The sample holds a few counts of this clone. This chain links TRBV10-2 with TRBJ1-6; TRBD1 might be the D (6 bases). The germline gives CDR1 WSHSY, CDR2 SAAADI. The CDR3 has 15 residues. Trimming removed 6 bases from V and 10 bases from J, with 19 bases in between. The CDR3 bases are TGCGCCAGCAGAGACTTTTGGGACATGGAATCACCCCTCCACTTT. Protein sequence: CASRDFWDMESPLHF.

V usage is TRBV28 and J usage is TRBJ2-2; D possibly matches TRBD1 or TRBD2 (6 bases each). The CDR3 has 15 residues. The V gene lost 6 bases and the J gene lost 4 bases, with 15 bases spanning the gap. Germline CDR1 is MDHEN and CDR2 is SYDVKM. The CDR3 region is CASREQGGGTGELFF. The CDR3 DNA reads TGTGCCAGCAGAGAACAGGGAGGTGGCACCGGGGAGCTGTTTTTT.

The chain links TRBV7-1 to TRBJ1-1, with D unresolved. TRBV7-1 is filed as an ORF, its function uncertain. The CDR3 length is 16 residues. V lost 4 bases, J lost 4 bases, and 19 bases lay in between. Here the CDR3 reads CASSLHPTSGSTEAFF. The CDR3 region has the DNA TGTGCCAGCAGCTTGCACCCTACCAGCGGGAGCACTGAAGCTTTCTTT.

J is TRBJ1-5 and V is TRBV7-1; D is uncertain. TRBV7-1 is given ORF status, its function remaining uncertain. The V and J ends lost 5 bases and 2 bases respectively, with 7 bases between them. CDR3 length equals 13 residues. CDR3 DNA sequence: TGTGCCAGCAGCCGGGATGGCAATCAGCCCCAGCATTTT. Translating it yields CASSRDGNQPQHF.

This chain uses TRBV6-8 with TRBJ1-5; D is uncertain. The V gene's germline CDR1 is MNHGY and CDR2 SAAAGT. The ends were cut back, 3 bases at V and 6 bases at J, with 12 bases in the middle. The CDR3 contains 14 residues. The CDR3 nucleotides read TGTGCCAGCAGTTATCAACACGATTCTCAGCCCCAGCATTTT. Its translation is CASSYQHDSQPQHF.

A note on this clone: Germline and junction disagree at one end, which may indicate a read error. The rearrangement links TRBV6-8 to TRBJ2-7, with 9 bases matching TRBD2. The germline CDR1 and CDR2 sequences are MNHGY and SAAAGT. The CDR3 extends over 16 amino acids. The CDR3 region has the DNA TGTGCCATCAGTTATAACGAGGCGGGGGGGCTGTCCGAGCAGTACTTC. Translating gives CAISYNEAGGLSEQYF.

CDR3 DNA: TGCGCCAGCAGCTCCGCTCCCGGGACAGGGACCCTACCGGGGAACACTGAAGCTTTCTTT. Its translation is CASSSAPGTGTLPGNTEAFF. This chain joins TRBV5-1 and TRBJ1-1; 9 bases align to TRBD1. The V and J ends lost 3 bases and 1 base, in that order; junction bases with no gene match: 19. Germline V gene lookup returns CDR1 SGHRS and CDR2 YFSETQ. CDR3 length: 20 amino acids.

The chain combines TRBV28 with TRBJ1-3; 8 bases line up with TRBD1. V shed 5 bases and J 3 bases; nucleotides not matched to a gene: 6. The CDR3 is made up of 15 amino acids. Germline V lookup: CDR1 MDHEN, CDR2 SYDVKM. CDR3 in DNA: TGTGCCAGCAGTGTACTACAGGGGGGTGGAAACACCATATATTTT. The encoded protein is CASSVLQGGGNTIYF.

This clone came up once. The V and J genes are TRBV19 and TRBJ1-6; no reliable D call. The germline V and J ends were trimmed by 6 bases and 5 bases, with 17 bases remaining between them. This CDR3 contains 16 residues. The germline gives CDR1 LNHDA, CDR2 SQIVND (reference sequence). The CDR3 DNA sequence: TGTGCCAGTAGGCTGGCCGGAGGGTCACATAATTCACCCCTCCACTTT. Translation gives CASRLAGGSHNSPLHF. Variable domain in full (rest from reference TRBV19 and TRBJ1-6): DGGITQSPKYLFRKEGQNVTLSCEQNLNHDAMYWYRQDPGQGLRLIYYSQIVNDFQKGDIAEGYSVSREKKESFPLTVTSAQKNPTAFYLCASRLAGGSHNSPLHFGNGTRLTVT.

This clone was counted only a few times. The rearrangement uses TRBV18 and TRBJ1-1, with 7 bases matching TRBD1. CDR3 length: 15 amino acids. Germline assignment: CDR1 KGHSH and CDR2 LQKENI. V lost 3 bases to trimming and J lost 5 bases; unmatched junction nucleotides: 9. The CDR3 protein is CASSPVEGALTEAFF. For the CDR3, the DNA is TGTGCCAGCTCACCCGTGGAGGGGGCGCTTACTGAAGCTTTCTTT.

This clone has a single count. This sequence joins TRBV19 and TRBJ1-2; D not resolved. CDR1 is LNHDA and CDR2 is SQIVND in the germline V gene (reference sequence). This CDR3 comprises 13 residues. Trimming removed 3 bases at V and 7 bases at J, with 12 bases between. The DNA of the CDR3 is TGTGCCAGTAGTATTGTCCTCTCGGGTGGCTACACCTTC. It translates to CASSIVLSGGYTF. Supplemented by reference TRBV19 and TRBJ1-2, the full variable domain reads DGGITQSPKYLFRKEGQNVTLSCEQNLNHDAMYWYRQDPGQGLRLIYYSQIVNDFQKGDIAEGYSVSREKKESFPLTVTSAQKNPTAFYLCASSIVLSGGYTFGSGTRLTVV.

This clone was found a few times. The V gene is TRBV6-8, the J gene TRBJ1-1; 8 bases fit TRBD1. J lost 2 bases, V lost 6 bases, and 5 bases had no gene match. Germline CDR1 is MNHGY and CDR2 is SAAAGT. This CDR3 spans 14 amino acids. DNA for the CDR3: TGTGCCAGCAGGATTCAGGGGGCTAACACTGAAGCTTTCTTT. It yields the protein CASRIQGANTEAFF.

This clone has only one observation. This chain uses TRBV28 with TRBJ1-2; no firm D call. CDR3 length: 13 amino acids. With 2 bases removed from V and 5 bases from J, the gap between germline ends came to 9 bases. Germline CDR1 MDHEN, CDR2 SYDVKM. CDR3 sequence reads: CASSLPGWYGYTF. CDR3 DNA: TGTGCCAGCAGTTTACCTGGATGGTATGGCTACACCTTC.

The V call is TRBV7-1, the J call TRBJ1-1; D possibly corresponds to TRBD1 (5 bases). TRBV7-1 is reported as an ORF; its role is uncertain. This CDR3 contains 14 residues. V gave up 4 bases and J gave up 7 bases, with 16 bases separating them. CDR3 bases: TGTGCCAGCAGCTTAGATACGGGCAGGGATGAAGCTTTCTTT. Protein: CASSLDTGRDEAFF.

CDR3 in amino acids: CASSLRGGIKAYEQYF. DNA of the CDR3: TGTGCCAGCAGCTTGCGAGGGGGAATAAAGGCCTACGAGCAGTACTTC. The chain is built from TRBV11-3 and TRBJ2-7, with TRBD1 as a possible D gene (6 bases). The germline CDR1 and CDR2 sequences are SGHNT and YENEEA. The CDR3 spans 16 residues. V dropped 3 bases and J dropped 2 bases, with 17 bases sitting between them. Filled out from reference TRBV11-3 and TRBJ2-7, the complete variable domain reads EAGVVQSPRYKIIEKKQPVAFWCNPISGHNTLYWYLQNLGQGPELLIRYENEEAVDDSQLPKDRFSAERLKGVDSTLKIQPAELGDSAVYLCASSLRGGIKAYEQYFGPGTRLTVT.

The chain combines TRBV5-1 with TRBJ1-1; D uncertain. Trimming removed 3 bases from V and 6 bases from J, with 15 bases in between. Germline assignment: CDR1 SGHRS and CDR2 YFSETQ. The CDR3 covers 14 residues. The chain's CDR3 is CASSSDPGVAEAFF. The CDR3 DNA is TGCGCCAGCAGCTCGGACCCGGGAGTGGCTGAAGCTTTCTTT.

The gene calls are TRBV28 and TRBJ2-7, with 8 bases identical to TRBD1. The trim removed 5 bases at V and 2 bases at J, leaving 5 bases unmatched. Looked up from germline, CDR1 is MDHEN and CDR2 is SYDVKM. This CDR3 region has 14 residues. The CDR3 sequence: CASSRYRGTYEQYF. In DNA, the CDR3 is TGTGCCAGCAGTCGTTACAGGGGGACCTACGAGCAGTACTTC.

The rearrangement links TRBV19 to TRBJ1-3; 9 positions agree with TRBD1. The trim removed 9 bases at V and 3 bases at J, leaving 3 bases unmatched. CDR3 length: 13 amino acids. Germline assignment: CDR1 LNHDA and CDR2 SQIVND (reference sequence). The CDR3: CASAGQGGNTIYF. The CDR3 bases are TGTGCCAGCGCGGGACAGGGTGGAAACACCATATATTTT.

The table lists this clone with a count of one. The gene calls are TRBV11-3 and TRBJ1-2; D is uncertain. In germline, CDR1 is SGHNT, CDR2 YENEEA. V shed 3 bases and J shed 6 bases, with 14 bases lying between them. The CDR3 is made up of 14 amino acids. CDR3 amino acids: CASSFDSQADGYTF. The CDR3 nucleotides read TGTGCCAGCAGCTTTGATAGCCAGGCTGATGGCTACACCTTC.

The chain is built from TRBV11-3 and TRBJ2-3, with unresolved D. This CDR3 region has 14 residues. V lost 5 bases and J lost 2, with 11 bases in between. The germline V gene has CDR1 SGHNT and CDR2 YENEEA. CDR3 in DNA: TGTGCCAGCAGCCCGGAGCTGTACACAGATACGCAGTATTTT. This gives the protein CASSPELYTDTQYF.

The rearrangement uses TRBV7-2 and TRBJ1-5; weak D call: TRBD1 (5 bases). The CDR3 is made up of 13 amino acids. V was pared by 2 bases and J by 6 bases, with 8 bases between. The germline V gene has CDR1 SGHTA and CDR2 FQGNSA. As DNA, the CDR3 is TGTGCCAGCAGCTTACAGGGAATTCAGCCCCAGCATTTT. This codes for CASSLQGIQPQHF.

This clone was counted between two and nine times. This sequence joins TRBV19 and TRBJ2-4; maybe TRBD1 (5 bases). V lost 7 bases and J 1 base, leaving 11 bases between the germline ends. The CDR3 is 14 residues long. The V gene's germline CDR1 is LNHDA and CDR2 SQIVND (reference sequence). The CDR3 loop reads CASNPGRAKNIQYF. The CDR3 DNA follows: TGTGCCAGTAACCCAGGGCGGGCCAAAAACATTCAGTACTTC.